This T cell receptor beta chain was profiled in a study of blood T cell repertoires in COVID-19. Looking at the study overall: T cells, B-cell-depleted T cells, or PBMCs supplied cDNA or gDNA.

Original processing notes: Amplified reference gene primers provided the basis for estimating nucleated cell counts. Only in-frame clones appear in the TCRdb table, and some are missing; sequencing was by immunoSEQ multiplex PCR. The DNA was the basis for D and trimming; V, J and clone size are from that table. Seen here are approximately 210,000 clones, 85% to 90% observed once, and the top ten hold 11%. V dropped 1 base and J dropped 5; count of bases not matched to a gene: 5. CDR1 is LNHDA, CDR2 SQIVND, per germline (reference sequence). The CDR3 is 15 amino acids. This receptor was identified in a man between 50 and 59 years old with COVID-19, enrolled during active disease. The genes are TRBV19 and TRBJ2-5; TRBD1 aligns across 9 bases. Sequenced: peripheral blood. The CDR3 sequence: CASSIATGGQETQYF. CDR3 bases: TGTGCCAGTAGTATAGCAACAGGGGGCCAGGAGACCCAGTACTTC.